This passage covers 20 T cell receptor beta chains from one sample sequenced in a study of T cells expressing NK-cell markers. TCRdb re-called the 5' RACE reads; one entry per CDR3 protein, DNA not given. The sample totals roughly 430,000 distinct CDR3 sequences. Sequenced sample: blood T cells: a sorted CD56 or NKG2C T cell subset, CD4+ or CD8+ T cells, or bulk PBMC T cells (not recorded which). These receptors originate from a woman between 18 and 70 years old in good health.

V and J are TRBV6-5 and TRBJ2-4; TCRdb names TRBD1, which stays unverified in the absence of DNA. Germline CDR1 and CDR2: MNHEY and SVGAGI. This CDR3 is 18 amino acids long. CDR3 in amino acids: CASSHRPVGGGDKNIQYF.

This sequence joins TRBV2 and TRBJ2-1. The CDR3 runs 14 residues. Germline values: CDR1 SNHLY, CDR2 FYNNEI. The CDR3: CASTAESSYNEQFF.

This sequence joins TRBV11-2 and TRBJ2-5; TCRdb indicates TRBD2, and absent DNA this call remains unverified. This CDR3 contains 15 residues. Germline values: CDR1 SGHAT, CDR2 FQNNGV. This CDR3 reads CASSPPLVYLETQYF.

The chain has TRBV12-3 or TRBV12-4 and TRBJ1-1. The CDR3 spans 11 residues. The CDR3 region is CASHLGPEAFF.

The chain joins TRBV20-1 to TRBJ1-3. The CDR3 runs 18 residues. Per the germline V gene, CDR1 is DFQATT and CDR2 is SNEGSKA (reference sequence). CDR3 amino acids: CSASNPAALRASGNTIYF.

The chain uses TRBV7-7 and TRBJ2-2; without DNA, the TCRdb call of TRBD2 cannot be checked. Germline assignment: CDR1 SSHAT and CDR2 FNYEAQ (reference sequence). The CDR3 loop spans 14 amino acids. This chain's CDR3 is CASRKGTSAGELFF.

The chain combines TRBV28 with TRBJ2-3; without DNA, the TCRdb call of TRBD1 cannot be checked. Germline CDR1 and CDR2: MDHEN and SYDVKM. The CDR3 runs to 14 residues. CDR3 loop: CASGTIQGTDTQYF.

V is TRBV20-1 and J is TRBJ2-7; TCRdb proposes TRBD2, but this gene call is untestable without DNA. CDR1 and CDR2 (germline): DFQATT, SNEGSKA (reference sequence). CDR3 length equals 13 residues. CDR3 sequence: CSARARVSYEQYF.

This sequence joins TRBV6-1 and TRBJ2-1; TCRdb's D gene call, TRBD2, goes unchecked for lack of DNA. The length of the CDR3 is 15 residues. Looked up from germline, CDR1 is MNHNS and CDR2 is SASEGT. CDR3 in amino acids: CASITGSSPYNEQFF.

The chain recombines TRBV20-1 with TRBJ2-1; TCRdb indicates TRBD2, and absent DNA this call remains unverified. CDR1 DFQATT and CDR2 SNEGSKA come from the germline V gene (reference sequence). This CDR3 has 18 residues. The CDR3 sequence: CSAELAGGFLGLNNEQFF.

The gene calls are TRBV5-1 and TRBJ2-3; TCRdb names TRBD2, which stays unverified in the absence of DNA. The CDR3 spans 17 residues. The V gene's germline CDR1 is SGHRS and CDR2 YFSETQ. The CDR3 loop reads CASSLMAGGLSTDTQYF.

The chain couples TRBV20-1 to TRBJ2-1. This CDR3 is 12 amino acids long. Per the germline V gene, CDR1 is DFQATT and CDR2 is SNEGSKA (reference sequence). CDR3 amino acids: CSARDSFREQFF.

CDR3 region: CASSIRTDYGYTF. The chain combines TRBV19 with TRBJ1-2; checking the TCRdb D call of TRBD1 is not possible without DNA. Germline values: CDR1 LNHDA, CDR2 SQIVND (reference sequence). The CDR3 is 13 amino acids.

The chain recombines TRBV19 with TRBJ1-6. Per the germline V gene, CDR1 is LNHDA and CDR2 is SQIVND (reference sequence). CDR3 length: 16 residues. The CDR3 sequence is CASNPRGNVDNSPLHF.

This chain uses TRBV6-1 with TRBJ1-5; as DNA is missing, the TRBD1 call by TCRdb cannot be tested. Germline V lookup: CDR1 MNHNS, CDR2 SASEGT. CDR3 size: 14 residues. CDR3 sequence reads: CASGGGHSNQPQHF.

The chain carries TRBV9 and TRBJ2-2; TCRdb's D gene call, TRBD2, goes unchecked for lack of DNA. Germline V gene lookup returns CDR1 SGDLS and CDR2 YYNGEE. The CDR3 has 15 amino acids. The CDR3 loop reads CASSVATTPAGELFF. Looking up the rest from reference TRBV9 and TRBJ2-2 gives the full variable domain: DSGVTQTPKHLITATGQRVTLRCSPRSGDLSVYWYQQSLDQGLQFLIQYYNGEERAKGNILERFSAQQFPDLHSELNLSSLELGDSALYFCASSVATTPAGELFFGEGSRLTVL.

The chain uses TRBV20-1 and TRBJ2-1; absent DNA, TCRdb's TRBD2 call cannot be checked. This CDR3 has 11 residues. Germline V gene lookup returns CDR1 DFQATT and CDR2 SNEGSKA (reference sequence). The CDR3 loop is CSALPKTEQFF.

This CDR3 is CSVERRWRIEQFF. The rearrangement uses TRBV29-1 and TRBJ2-1. Germline loops: CDR1 SQVTM, CDR2 ANQGSEA. The CDR3 extends over 13 amino acids.

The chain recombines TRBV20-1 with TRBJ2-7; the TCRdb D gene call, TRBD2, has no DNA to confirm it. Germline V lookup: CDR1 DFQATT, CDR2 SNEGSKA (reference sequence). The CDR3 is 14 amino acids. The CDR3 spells CSAREDGRGYEQYF.

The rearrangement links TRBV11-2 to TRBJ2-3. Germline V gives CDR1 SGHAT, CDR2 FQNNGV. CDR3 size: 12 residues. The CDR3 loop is CASSSGGDTQYF.